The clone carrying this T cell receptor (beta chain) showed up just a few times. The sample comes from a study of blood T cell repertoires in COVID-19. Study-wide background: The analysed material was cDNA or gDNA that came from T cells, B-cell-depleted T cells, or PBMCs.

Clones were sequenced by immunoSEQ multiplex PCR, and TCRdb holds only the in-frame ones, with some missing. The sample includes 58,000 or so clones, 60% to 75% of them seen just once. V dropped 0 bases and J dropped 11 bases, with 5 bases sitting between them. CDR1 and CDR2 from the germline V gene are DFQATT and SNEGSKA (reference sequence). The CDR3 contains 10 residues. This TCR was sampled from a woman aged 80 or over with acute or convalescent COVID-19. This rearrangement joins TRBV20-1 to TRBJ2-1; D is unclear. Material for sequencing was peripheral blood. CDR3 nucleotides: TGCAGTGCTAGAGACGGTCAGCAGTTCTTC. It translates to CSARDGQQFF.